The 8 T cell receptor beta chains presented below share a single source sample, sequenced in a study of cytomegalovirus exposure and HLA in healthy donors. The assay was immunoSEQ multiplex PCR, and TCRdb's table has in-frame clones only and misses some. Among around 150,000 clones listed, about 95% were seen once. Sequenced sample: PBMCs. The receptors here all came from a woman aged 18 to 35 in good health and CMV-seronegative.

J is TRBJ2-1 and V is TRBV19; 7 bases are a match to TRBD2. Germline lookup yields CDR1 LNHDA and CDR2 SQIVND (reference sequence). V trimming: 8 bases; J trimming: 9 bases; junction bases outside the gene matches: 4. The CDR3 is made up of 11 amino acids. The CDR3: CASLSGGEQFF. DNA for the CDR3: TGTGCCAGTCTATCGGGGGGTGAGCAGTTCTTC.

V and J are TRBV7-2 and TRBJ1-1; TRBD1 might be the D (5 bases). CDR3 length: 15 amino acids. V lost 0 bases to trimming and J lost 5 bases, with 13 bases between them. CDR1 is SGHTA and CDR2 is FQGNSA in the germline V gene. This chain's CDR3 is CASSLAGGKGTEAFF. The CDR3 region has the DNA TGTGCCAGCAGCTTAGCGGGGGGGAAGGGGACTGAAGCTTTCTTT.

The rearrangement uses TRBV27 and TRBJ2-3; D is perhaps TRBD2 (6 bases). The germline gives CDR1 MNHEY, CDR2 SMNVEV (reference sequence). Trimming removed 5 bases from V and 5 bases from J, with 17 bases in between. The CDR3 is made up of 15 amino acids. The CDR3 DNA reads TGTGCCAGCAGTGGCGCCTGGGGCGGGAAAGATACGCAGTATTTT. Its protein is CASSGAWGGKDTQYF.

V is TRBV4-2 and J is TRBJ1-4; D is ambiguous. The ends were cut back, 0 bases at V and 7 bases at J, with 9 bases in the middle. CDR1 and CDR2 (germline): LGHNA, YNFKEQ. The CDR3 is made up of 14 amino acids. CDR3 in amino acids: CASSQDIELEKLFF. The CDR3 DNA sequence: TGTGCCAGCAGCCAAGACATCGAACTTGAAAAACTGTTTTTT.

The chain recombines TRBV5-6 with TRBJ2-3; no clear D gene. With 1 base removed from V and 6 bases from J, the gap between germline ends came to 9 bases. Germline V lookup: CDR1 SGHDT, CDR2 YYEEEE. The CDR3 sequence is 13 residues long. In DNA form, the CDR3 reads TGTGCCAGCAGCTTGCTTTTCCCCGATACGCAGTATTTT. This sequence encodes CASSLLFPDTQYF.

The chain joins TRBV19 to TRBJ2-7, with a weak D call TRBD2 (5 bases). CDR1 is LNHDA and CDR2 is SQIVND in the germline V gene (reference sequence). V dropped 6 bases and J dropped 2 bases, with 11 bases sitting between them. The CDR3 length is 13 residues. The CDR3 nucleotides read TGTGCCAGTAGATCGGGGTTGACCTACGAGCAGTACTTC. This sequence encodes CASRSGLTYEQYF. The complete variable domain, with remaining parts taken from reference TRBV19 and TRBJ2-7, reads DGGITQSPKYLFRKEGQNVTLSCEQNLNHDAMYWYRQDPGQGLRLIYYSQIVNDFQKGDIAEGYSVSREKKESFPLTVTSAQKNPTAFYLCASRSGLTYEQYFGPGTRLTVT.

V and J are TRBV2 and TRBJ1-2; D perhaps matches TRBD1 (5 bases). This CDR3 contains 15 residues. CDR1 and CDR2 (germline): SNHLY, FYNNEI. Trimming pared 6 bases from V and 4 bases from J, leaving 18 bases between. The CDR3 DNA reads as TGTGCCAGCAGGGGGGGGGAGGGTAGTGGCTATGGCTACACCTTC. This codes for CASRGGEGSGYGYTF.

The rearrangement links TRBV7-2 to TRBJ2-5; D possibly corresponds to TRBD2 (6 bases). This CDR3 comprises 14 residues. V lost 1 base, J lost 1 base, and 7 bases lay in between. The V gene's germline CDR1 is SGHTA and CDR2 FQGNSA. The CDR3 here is CASSLVGGQETQYF. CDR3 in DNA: TGTGCCAGCAGCTTAGTGGGGGGCCAAGAGACCCAGTACTTC.